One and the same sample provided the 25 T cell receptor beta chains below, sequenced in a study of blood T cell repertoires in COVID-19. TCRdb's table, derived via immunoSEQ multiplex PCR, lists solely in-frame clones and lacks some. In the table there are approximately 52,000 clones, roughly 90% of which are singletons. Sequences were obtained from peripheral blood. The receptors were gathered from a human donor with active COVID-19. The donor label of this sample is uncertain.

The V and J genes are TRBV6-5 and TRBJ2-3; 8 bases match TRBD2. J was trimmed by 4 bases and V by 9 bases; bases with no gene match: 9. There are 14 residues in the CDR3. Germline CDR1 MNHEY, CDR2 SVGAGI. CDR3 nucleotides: TGTGCCAGTAAGGGGGGACTAGTCTCAGATACGCAGTATTTT. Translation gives CASKGGLVSDTQYF.

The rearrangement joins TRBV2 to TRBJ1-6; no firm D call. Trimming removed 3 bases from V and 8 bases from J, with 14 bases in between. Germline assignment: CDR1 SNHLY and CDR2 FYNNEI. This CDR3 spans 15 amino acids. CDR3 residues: CASSEGRRDYSPLHF. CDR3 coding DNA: TGTGCCAGCAGTGAGGGCCGGCGGGATTATTCACCCCTCCACTTT. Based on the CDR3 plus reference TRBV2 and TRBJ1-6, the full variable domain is EPEVTQTPSHQVTQMGQEVILRCVPISNHLYFYWYRQILGQKVEFLVSFYNNEISEKSEIFDDQFSVERPDGSNFTLKIRSTKLEDSAMYFCASSEGRRDYSPLHFGNGTRLTVT.

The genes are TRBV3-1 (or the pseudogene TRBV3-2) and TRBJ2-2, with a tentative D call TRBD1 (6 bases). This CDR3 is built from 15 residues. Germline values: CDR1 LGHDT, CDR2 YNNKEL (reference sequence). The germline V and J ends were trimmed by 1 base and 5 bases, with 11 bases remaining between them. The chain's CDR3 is CASSQGGTMTGELFF. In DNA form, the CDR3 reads TGTGCCAGCAGCCAAGGGGGGACAATGACCGGGGAGCTGTTTTTT.

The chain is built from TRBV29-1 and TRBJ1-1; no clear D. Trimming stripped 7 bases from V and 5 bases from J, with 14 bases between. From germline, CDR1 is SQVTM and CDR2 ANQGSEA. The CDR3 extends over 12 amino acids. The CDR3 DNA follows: TGCAGCGGACCGGGTCTCGGGACTGAAGCTTTCTTT. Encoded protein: CSGPGLGTEAFF.

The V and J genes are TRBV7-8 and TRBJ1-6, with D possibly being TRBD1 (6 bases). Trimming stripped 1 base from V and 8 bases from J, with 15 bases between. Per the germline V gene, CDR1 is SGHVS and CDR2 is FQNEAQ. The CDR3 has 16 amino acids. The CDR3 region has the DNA TGTGCCAGCAGCTTAGATCGCGCACAGGGCTATTCACCCCTCCACTTT. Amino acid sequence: CASSLDRAQGYSPLHF. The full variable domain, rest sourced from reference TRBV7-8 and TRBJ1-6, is GAGVSQSPRYKVAKRGQDVALRCDPISGHVSLFWYQQALGQGPEFLTYFQNEAQLDKSGLPSDRFFAERPEGSVSTLKIQRTQQEDSAVYLCASSLDRAQGYSPLHFGNGTRLTVT.

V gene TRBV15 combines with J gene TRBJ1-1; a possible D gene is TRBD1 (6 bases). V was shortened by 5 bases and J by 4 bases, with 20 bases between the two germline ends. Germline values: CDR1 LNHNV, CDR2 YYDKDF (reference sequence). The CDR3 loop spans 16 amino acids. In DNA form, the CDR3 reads TGTGCCACCAGCCGATCAGGGTACAGGGAAGGCACTGAAGCTTTCTTT. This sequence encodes CATSRSGYREGTEAFF.

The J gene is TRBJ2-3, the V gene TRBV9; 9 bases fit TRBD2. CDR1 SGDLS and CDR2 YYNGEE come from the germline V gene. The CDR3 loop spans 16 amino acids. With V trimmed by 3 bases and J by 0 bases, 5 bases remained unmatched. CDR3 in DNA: TGTGCCAGCAGCGCCAGGACTAGCGAGAGCACAGATACGCAGTATTTT. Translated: CASSARTSESTDTQYF.

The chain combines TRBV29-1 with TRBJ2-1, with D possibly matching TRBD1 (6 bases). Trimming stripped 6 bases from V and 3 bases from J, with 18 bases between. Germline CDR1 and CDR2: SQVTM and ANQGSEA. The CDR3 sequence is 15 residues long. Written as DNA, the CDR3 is TGCAGCGTAGTAATCCAGGGGAAGGGCTACAATGAGCAGTTCTTC. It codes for CSVVIQGKGYNEQFF.

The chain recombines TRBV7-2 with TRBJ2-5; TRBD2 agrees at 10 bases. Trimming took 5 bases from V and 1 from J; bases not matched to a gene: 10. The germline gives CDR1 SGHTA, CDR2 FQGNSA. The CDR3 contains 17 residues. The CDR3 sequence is CASSPWRAGGVQETQYF. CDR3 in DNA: TGTGCCAGCAGCCCCTGGAGAGCGGGGGGGGTCCAAGAGACCCAGTACTTC.

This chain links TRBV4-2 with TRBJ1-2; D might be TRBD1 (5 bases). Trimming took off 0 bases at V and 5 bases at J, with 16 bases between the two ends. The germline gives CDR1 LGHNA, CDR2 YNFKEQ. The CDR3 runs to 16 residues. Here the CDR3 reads CASSQDVGAKRYGYTF. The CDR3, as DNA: TGTGCCAGCAGCCAAGATGTAGGGGCGAAACGTTATGGCTACACCTTC.

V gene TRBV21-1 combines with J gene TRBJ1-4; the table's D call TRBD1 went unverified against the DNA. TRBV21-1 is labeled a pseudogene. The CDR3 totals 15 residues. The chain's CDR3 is CASSSKRQGNEKLFF. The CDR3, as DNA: TGTGCCAGCAGCAGTAAACGACAGGGTAATGAAAAACTGTTTTTT.

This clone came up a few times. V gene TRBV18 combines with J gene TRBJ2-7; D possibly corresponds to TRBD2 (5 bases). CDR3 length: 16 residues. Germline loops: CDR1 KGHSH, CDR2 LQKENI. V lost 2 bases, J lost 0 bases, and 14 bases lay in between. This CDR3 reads CASSPARERPSYEQYF. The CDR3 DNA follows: TGTGCCAGCTCACCAGCGAGGGAACGGCCCTCCTACGAGCAGTACTTC.

CDR3 nucleotides: TGTGCCAGTGGCGGGGGCACCTCCTACAATGAGCAGTTCTTC. Translating it yields CASGGGTSYNEQFF. The chain joins TRBV13 to TRBJ2-1, with D perhaps matching TRBD2 (7 bases). V shed 9 bases and J shed 0 bases, with 12 bases lying between them. CDR1 is PRHDT, CDR2 FYEKMQ, per germline (reference sequence). There are 14 residues in the CDR3.

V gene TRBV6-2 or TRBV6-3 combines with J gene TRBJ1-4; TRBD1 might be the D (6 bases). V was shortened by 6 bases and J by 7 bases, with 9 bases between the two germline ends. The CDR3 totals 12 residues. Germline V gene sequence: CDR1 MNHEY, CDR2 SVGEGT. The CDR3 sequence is CASSPRGEKLFF. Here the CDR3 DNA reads TGTGCCAGCAGCCCCAGGGGTGAAAAACTGTTTTTT.

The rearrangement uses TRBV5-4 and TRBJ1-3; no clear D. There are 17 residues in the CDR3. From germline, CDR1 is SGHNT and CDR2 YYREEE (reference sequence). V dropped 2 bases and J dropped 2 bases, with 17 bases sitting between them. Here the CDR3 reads CASSFKTNPSPGNTIYF. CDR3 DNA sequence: TGTGCCAGCAGCTTTAAAACTAACCCTTCTCCTGGAAACACCATATATTTT.

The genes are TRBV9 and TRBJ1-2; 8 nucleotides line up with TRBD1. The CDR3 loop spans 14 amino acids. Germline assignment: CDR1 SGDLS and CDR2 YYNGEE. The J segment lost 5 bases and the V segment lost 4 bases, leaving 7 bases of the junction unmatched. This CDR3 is CASSPTTGEYGYTF. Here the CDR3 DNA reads TGTGCCAGCAGCCCCACGACAGGGGAGTATGGCTACACCTTC. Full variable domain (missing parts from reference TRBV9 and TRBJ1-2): DSGVTQTPKHLITATGQRVTLRCSPRSGDLSVYWYQQSLDQGLQFLIQYYNGEERAKGNILERFSAQQFPDLHSELNLSSLELGDSALYFCASSPTTGEYGYTFGSGTRLTVV.

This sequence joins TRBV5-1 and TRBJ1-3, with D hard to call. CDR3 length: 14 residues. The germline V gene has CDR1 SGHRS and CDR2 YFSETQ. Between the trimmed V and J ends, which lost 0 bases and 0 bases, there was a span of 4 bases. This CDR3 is CASSLDNSGNTIYF. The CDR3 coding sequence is TGCGCCAGCAGCTTGGACAACTCTGGAAACACCATATATTTT.

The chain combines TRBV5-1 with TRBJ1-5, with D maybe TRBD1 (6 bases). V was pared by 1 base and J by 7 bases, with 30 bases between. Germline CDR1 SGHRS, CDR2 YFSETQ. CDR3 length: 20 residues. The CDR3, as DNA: TGCGCCAGCAGCTTGTTGGGGATCCAGGGGTTGTCCGAACAGAAGCAGCCCCAGCATTTT. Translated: CASSLLGIQGLSEQKQPQHF.

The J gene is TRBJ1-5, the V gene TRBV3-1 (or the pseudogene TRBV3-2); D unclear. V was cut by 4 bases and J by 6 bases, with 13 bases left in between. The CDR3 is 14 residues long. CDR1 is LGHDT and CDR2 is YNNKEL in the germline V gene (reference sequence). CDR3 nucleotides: TGTGCCAGCAGCCCCGGCCTTACGGGTCAGCCCCAGCATTTT. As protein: CASSPGLTGQPQHF.

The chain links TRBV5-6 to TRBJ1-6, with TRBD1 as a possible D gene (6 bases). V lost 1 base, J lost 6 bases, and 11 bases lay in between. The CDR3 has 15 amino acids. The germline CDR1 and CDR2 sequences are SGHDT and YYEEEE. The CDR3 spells CASSLRTQGNSPLHF. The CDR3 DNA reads TGTGCCAGCAGCTTGCGGACACAGGGTAATTCACCCCTCCACTTT.

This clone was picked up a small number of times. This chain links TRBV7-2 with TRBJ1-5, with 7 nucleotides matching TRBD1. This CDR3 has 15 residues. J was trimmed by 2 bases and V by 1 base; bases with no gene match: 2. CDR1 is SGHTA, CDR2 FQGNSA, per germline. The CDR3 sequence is CASSLGDRGNQPQHF. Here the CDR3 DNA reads TGTGCCAGCAGCTTAGGGGACAGAGGCAATCAGCCCCAGCATTTT. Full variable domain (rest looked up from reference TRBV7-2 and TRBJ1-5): GAGVSQSPSNKVTEKGKDVELRCDPISGHTALYWYRQSLGQGLEFLIYFQGNSAPDKSGLPSDRFSAERTGGSVSTLTIQRTQQEDSAVYLCASSLGDRGNQPQHFGDGTRLSIL.

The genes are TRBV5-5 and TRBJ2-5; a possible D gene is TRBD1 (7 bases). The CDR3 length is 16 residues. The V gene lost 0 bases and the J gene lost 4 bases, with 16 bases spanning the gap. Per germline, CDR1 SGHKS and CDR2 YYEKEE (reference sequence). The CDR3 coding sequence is TGTGCCAGCAGCTTGGGGCGGGGACCAGGGGGAGAGACCCAGTACTTC. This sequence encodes CASSLGRGPGGETQYF.

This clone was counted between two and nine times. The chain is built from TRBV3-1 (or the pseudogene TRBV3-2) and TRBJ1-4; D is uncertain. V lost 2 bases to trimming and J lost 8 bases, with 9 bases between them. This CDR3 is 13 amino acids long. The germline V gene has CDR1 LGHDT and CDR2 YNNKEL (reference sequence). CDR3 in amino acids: CASSQSAREKLFF. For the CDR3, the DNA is TGTGCCAGCAGCCAAAGCGCCCGCGAAAAACTGTTTTTT.

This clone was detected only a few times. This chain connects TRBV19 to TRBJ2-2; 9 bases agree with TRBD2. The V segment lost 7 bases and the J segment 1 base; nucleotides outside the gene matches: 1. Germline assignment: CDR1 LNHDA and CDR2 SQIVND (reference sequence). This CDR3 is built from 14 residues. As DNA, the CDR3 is TGTGCCAGTACTAGCGGGGTGAACACCGGGGAGCTGTTTTTT. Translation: CASTSGVNTGELFF. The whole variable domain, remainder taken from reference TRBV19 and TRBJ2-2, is DGGITQSPKYLFRKEGQNVTLSCEQNLNHDAMYWYRQDPGQGLRLIYYSQIVNDFQKGDIAEGYSVSREKKESFPLTVTSAQKNPTAFYLCASTSGVNTGELFFGEGSRLTVL.

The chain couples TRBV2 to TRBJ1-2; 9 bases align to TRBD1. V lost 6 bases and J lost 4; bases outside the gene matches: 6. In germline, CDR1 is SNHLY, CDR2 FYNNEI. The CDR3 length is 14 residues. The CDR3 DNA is TGTGCCAGCAGGGGGACAGGGTCAGCCTATGGCTACACCTTC. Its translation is CASRGTGSAYGYTF. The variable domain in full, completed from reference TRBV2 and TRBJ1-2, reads EPEVTQTPSHQVTQMGQEVILRCVPISNHLYFYWYRQILGQKVEFLVSFYNNEISEKSEIFDDQFSVERPDGSNFTLKIRSTKLEDSAMYFCASRGTGSAYGYTFGSGTRLTVV.